This T cell receptor beta chain came from a study of shared clonotypes between healthy human individuals. Libraries were prepared by immunoSEQ multiplex PCR; TCRdb keeps only in-frame clonotypes and omits some of them. The table records fewer than 3 million clones, 85% to 95% of them present only once. V was clipped by 1 base and J by 7 bases, with 16 bases between them. The CDR3 consists of 16 residues. Germline V gene data show CDR1 as MDHEN and CDR2 as SYDVKM. This sequence originates from a man younger than 30 in good health. Some clones in this sample may be carry-over from other donors' samples. Sequenced sample: naive CD4+ T cells from PBMCs. Subset of the sample: CD45RA+ positively selected. This rearrangement joins TRBV28 to TRBJ2-2, with D maybe TRBD2 (7 bases). The CDR3 loop reads CASSLSGGDINGELFF. For the CDR3, the DNA is TGTGCCAGCAGTTTATCGGGGGGCGATATCAACGGGGAGCTGTTTTTT.